The 17 T cell receptor beta chains reported below all come from one sample, sequenced in a study of OX40 agonist ivuxolimab in advanced cancers. The repertoire was sequenced with immunoSEQ multiplex PCR; TCRdb's copy has only in-frame clones and lacks some. Among around 55,000 clones listed, 77% were seen once. The source material was CD4+ or CD8+ T cells sorted from blood, sampled in a trial of the OX40 agonist ivuxolimab. These receptors came from an adult with an advanced solid tumor such as melanoma, head and neck, liver or kidney cancer.

The chain is built from TRBV7-9 and TRBJ1-2; no definite D call. Germline loops: CDR1 SEHNR, CDR2 FQNEAQ (reference sequence). The CDR3 extends over 14 amino acids. Trimming took 0 bases from V and 8 from J, leaving 13 bases between them. The CDR3: CASSLAREGGGYTF. CDR3 sequence (DNA): TGTGCCAGCAGCTTAGCGCGGGAGGGCGGCGGCTACACCTTC. The variable domain in full, with the rest retrieved from reference TRBV7-9 and TRBJ1-2, is DTGVSQNPRHKITKRGQNVTFRCDPISEHNRLYWYRQTLGQGPEFLTYFQNEAQLEKSRLLSDRFSAERPKGSFSTLEIQRTEQGDSAMYLCASSLAREGGGYTFGSGTRLTVV.

At least ten counts were recorded for this clone. V usage is TRBV10-3 and J usage is TRBJ1-2, with D perhaps TRBD1 (5 bases). The CDR3 has 15 amino acids. The germline V and J ends were trimmed by 0 bases and 0 bases, with 8 bases remaining between them. Germline CDR1 is ENHRY and CDR2 is SYGVKD. The CDR3 sequence is CAISESGGANYGYTF. CDR3 DNA sequence: TGTGCCATCAGTGAGTCCGGGGGAGCTAACTATGGCTACACCTTC.

The rearrangement links TRBV6-5 to TRBJ2-2; tentatively, D is TRBD2 (5 bases). The CDR3 runs to 14 residues. Trimming left V 5 bases short and J 13 bases short, with 20 bases between. Germline lookup yields CDR1 MNHEY and CDR2 SVGAGI. CDR3 DNA: TGTGCCAGCAGTCGAACCCGGACTGCCGAGGGGCTGTTTTTT. This sequence encodes CASSRTRTAEGLFF.

This clone was picked up a small number of times. This rearrangement joins TRBV15 to TRBJ2-6; 7 nucleotides agree with TRBD2. Trimming took 0 bases from V and 2 from J; bases not matched to a gene: 1. Germline CDR1 is LNHNV and CDR2 is YYDKDF (reference sequence). The CDR3 is made up of 16 amino acids. This CDR3 reads CATSREGGTGANVLTF. DNA of the CDR3: TGTGCCACCAGCAGAGAGGGGGGGACTGGGGCCAACGTCCTGACTTTC.

This clone was found once. The chain carries TRBV11-2 and TRBJ1-2, with D tentatively TRBD1 (5 bases). This CDR3 is 15 amino acids long. Germline V lookup: CDR1 SGHAT, CDR2 FQNNGV. Trimming removed 5 bases at V and 2 bases at J, with 15 bases between. In nucleotides, the CDR3 is TGTGCCAGCAGCCCGGGACCTGAAGTCAACTATGGCTACACCTTC. This gives the protein CASSPGPEVNYGYTF.

This chain connects TRBV11-2 to TRBJ1-3; no definite D call. Deletions cut 0 bases from V and 4 bases from J, with 13 bases between. Germline CDR1 and CDR2: SGHAT and FQNNGV. The CDR3 is 16 amino acids. The CDR3 protein is CASSLERRKIGNTIYF. CDR3 bases: TGTGCCAGCAGCTTAGAACGTCGAAAGATCGGAAACACCATATATTTT.

V is TRBV19 and J is TRBJ1-5; D is possibly TRBD1 (5 bases). The CDR3 runs 15 residues. Germline CDR1 is LNHDA and CDR2 is SQIVND (reference sequence). Trimming took 4 bases from V and 4 from J, leaving 14 bases between them. The DNA for the CDR3 is TGTGCCAGTAGTACCTTAGACAGACCGAATCAGCCCCAGCATTTT. Protein: CASSTLDRPNQPQHF.

The rearrangement links TRBV7-9 to TRBJ2-2, with 8 bases aligning to TRBD1. With V trimmed by 4 bases and J by 1 base, 8 bases remained unmatched. CDR3 length: 17 amino acids. Germline V gene sequence: CDR1 SEHNR, CDR2 FQNEAQ (reference sequence). This CDR3 reads CASSSSAGTGNTGELFF. The DNA of the CDR3 is TGTGCCAGCAGCTCTAGCGCCGGGACAGGGAACACCGGGGAGCTGTTTTTT.

This clone was observed a few times. The gene calls are TRBV6-1 and TRBJ2-7, with D maybe TRBD2 (5 bases). CDR1 MNHNS and CDR2 SASEGT come from the germline V gene. V was shortened by 9 bases and J by 1 base, with 16 bases between the two germline ends. There are 14 residues in the CDR3. CDR3 protein: CASRGGPPSYEQYF. The CDR3 DNA follows: TGTGCCAGTAGAGGAGGTCCACCGTCCTACGAGCAGTACTTC.

This chain uses TRBV2 with TRBJ1-5, with 8 bases fitting TRBD1. The CDR3 is made up of 16 amino acids. Germline loops: CDR1 SNHLY, CDR2 FYNNEI. V gave up 1 base and J gave up 0 bases; unmatched junction bases: 2. The CDR3 bases are TGTGCCAGCAGTGAAGTCAGGGGGCATAGCAATCAGCCCCAGCATTTT. Amino acids: CASSEVRGHSNQPQHF. The full variable domain, with the rest looked up from reference TRBV2 and TRBJ1-5, is EPEVTQTPSHQVTQMGQEVILRCVPISNHLYFYWYRQILGQKVEFLVSFYNNEISEKSEIFDDQFSVERPDGSNFTLKIRSTKLEDSAMYFCASSEVRGHSNQPQHFGDGTRLSIL.

The chain couples TRBV20-1 to TRBJ2-3; no definite D call. The CDR3 spans 10 residues. Germline V CDR1 and CDR2: DFQATT, SNEGSKA (reference sequence). V dropped 5 bases and J dropped 2 bases, with 2 bases sitting between them. The CDR3 is CSAFTDTQYF. DNA for the CDR3: TGCAGTGCTTTCACAGATACGCAGTATTTT.

This rearrangement joins TRBV27 to TRBJ1-1; the D is unclear. CDR1 and CDR2 (germline): MNHEY, SMNVEV (reference sequence). Between the trimmed V and J ends, which lost 3 bases and 3 bases, there was a span of 11 bases. This CDR3 is built from 14 residues. The CDR3 DNA sequence: TGTGCCAGCAGTTTTTGGGCGATGGACACTGAAGCTTTCTTT. Translated: CASSFWAMDTEAFF.

J is TRBJ1-1 and V is TRBV5-4; the match to TRBD1 covers 10 bases. Germline V CDR1 and CDR2: SGHNT, YYREEE (reference sequence). There are 15 residues in the CDR3. V was pared by 4 bases and J by 4 bases, with 7 bases of the junction left unmatched. The CDR3 reads CASSPTGGLGTEAFF. The CDR3 DNA is TGTGCCAGCAGCCCGACAGGGGGCTTAGGCACTGAAGCTTTCTTT. Using reference TRBV5-4 and TRBJ1-1 for the parts outside the CDR3, the full variable domain is ETGVTQSPTHLIKTRGQQVTLRCSSQSGHNTVSWYQQALGQGPQFIFQYYREEENGRGNFPPRFSGLQFPNYSSELNVNALELDDSALYLCASSPTGGLGTEAFFGQGTRLTVV.

This sequence joins TRBV7-2 and TRBJ2-1, with 7 positions matching TRBD2. Germline CDR1 SGHTA, CDR2 FQGNSA. Unmatched junction bases numbered 7, after V lost 3 bases and J lost 2 bases. This CDR3 has 16 amino acids. The CDR3 region has the DNA TGTGCCAGCAGCTTTCCCGGGGCGGGGGCCTACAATGAGCAGTTCTTC. Encoded protein: CASSFPGAGAYNEQFF.

In its sample, this clone was seen once. The chain is built from TRBV19 and TRBJ2-3; 12 bases line up with TRBD2. The ends lost 6 bases at V and 4 bases at J; junction bases unmatched: 5. Germline V gene data show CDR1 as LNHDA and CDR2 as SQIVND (reference sequence). The CDR3 runs 15 residues. The CDR3 region is CASSSTSGRPDTQYF. The CDR3 nucleotides read TGTGCCAGTAGCTCGACTAGCGGGAGACCAGATACGCAGTATTTT.

This clone was seen only once. V and J are TRBV14 and TRBJ2-7; maybe TRBD1 (5 bases). Between the trimmed V and J ends, which lost 0 bases and 3 bases, there was a span of 9 bases. The CDR3 covers 14 residues. Germline V gene sequence: CDR1 SGHDN, CDR2 FVKESK. CDR3 sequence: CASSQEQDRYEQYF. In DNA form, the CDR3 reads TGTGCCAGCAGCCAAGAACAGGACCGCTACGAGCAGTACTTC.

The rearrangement links TRBV18 to TRBJ2-2; 10 positions agree with TRBD2. The germline V gene has CDR1 KGHSH and CDR2 LQKENI. J lost 7 bases, V lost 0 bases, and 2 bases had no gene match. There are 15 residues in the CDR3. Written as DNA, the CDR3 is TGTGCCAGCTCACCACCGGGGACTAGCGACGGGGAGCTGTTTTTT. The encoded protein is CASSPPGTSDGELFF.